This TCR beta chain was sequenced in a study of T cell responses to AZD1222 COVID-19 vaccine (dated by TCRdb to the early 2020s). Background on the whole study: A total of over 230 trial participants underwent TCR sequencing, of whom under 220 had received two doses of AZD1222 and some 25 had received two doses of the MenACWY control vaccine. Trial participants were enrolled into age subgroups of 18-55, 56-69 and 70-plus years, which contained 148, 28 and 57 TCR-sequenced participants, respectively. What the research found in general, with its limitations: Reportedly, almost half of the unique spike-specific TCRs recognized epitopes lying outside the regions that are mutated in the B.1.351 and B.1.1.7 variants. Participants were mostly white British and included more females than males, and it was suggested by the authors that clonal diversity may have been underestimated. Because no day 14 peak-response samples were available, the repertoires could be characterized only after the peak T cell response. A significant rise in spike-specific TCR breadth and depth was observed after two AZD1222 doses relative to day 0 and relative to MenACWY recipients. The 56-69-year group was small, and its depth increase did not reach significance, likely because of low power. Conclusions about previously exposed vaccinees are limited because only 5 or 6 AZD1222 recipients were SARS-CoV-2 seropositive at baseline. The whole spike protein was spanned by vaccine-associated CD4 TCRs, and dominant responses were seen in regions 160-218 and 743-854.

In light of the paper, this sample's time point label describes: about 28 days (+/-7) after the second vaccine dose. AZD1222 recipients with second doses at about 4 weeks or about 12 weeks were pooled, because spike-specific TCR depth and breadth did not differ between schedules. Vaccinee samples came from UK trials COV001 and COV002, including a single-blind randomized controlled phase 2/3 trial of AZD1222 (ChAdOx1 nCoV-19) in healthy adults. Trial participant PBMC samples were collected at day 0 and day 28 after the second dose for TCRbeta chain sequencing. Details on this clone: No antigen is known for it. Nothing much larger sits one base from this clone, and base qualities are not available.

The CDR3 regions of human TCRbeta chains were analyzed by immunosequencing. The paper's processing steps were these. TCRs in the repertoires were compared against a reference library of SARS-CoV-2-specific TCRs that had been generated with the MIRA antigen-specificity platform. Breadth was defined as the fraction of unique TCRs that were SARS-CoV-2-associated. Depth was defined as the fraction of total T cells that were SARS-CoV-2-associated. Each spike-specific TCR was assigned to its reactive spike region and to a CD4 or CD8 class using the MIRA data. Log10-transformed breadth and depth values were compared by one-way ANOVA with Sidak's multiple comparisons tests. In its TCRdb copy, this immuneACCESS table keeps in-frame sequences only and misses some clones. Where compared with another copy, unresolved V genes explain less than half of these, and the others have no known cause. The D gene and trimming were derived from the DNA, and the V and J assignments and clone size from that table. The sample table contains about 91,000 clones; only one count was recorded for roughly 90% of them. The top ten clonotypes cover roughly 3% of the sample.

The germline V gene encodes CDR1 SEHNR and CDR2 FQNEAQ (reference sequence). The CDR3 goes from the cysteine to the phenylalanine over 12 residues. Only CDR3 DNA remains: 36 bases, in frame from the first base. V loses 8 bases, J loses 2 bases, and the germline ends lie 6 bases apart. The chain was built from TRBV7-9 and TRBJ2-2, and the D gene may be TRBD2, 5 bases matching. This TCR was sampled from an adult who received the AZD1222 COVID-19 vaccine. The sequencing here drew on peripheral blood, taken 28 days after the second AZD1222 dose. The CDR3 protein sequence reads: CASGGNTGELFF. The bases are TGTGCCAGCGGAGGAAACACCGGGGAGCTGTTTTTT.